This T cell receptor (beta chain) came from a study of blood T cell repertoires in COVID-19. The overall study: Collection of acute and convalescent COVID-19 samples took place in the United States, Italy and Spain. From T cells, B-cell-depleted T cells, or PBMCs came the material, which was cDNA or gDNA.

The ends lost 8 bases at V and 5 bases at J; junction bases unmatched: 11. Germline V lookup: CDR1 MDHEN, CDR2 SYDVKM. CDR3 length: 15 amino acids. Original handling: Reference gene primers were amplified, and this amplification served to estimate nucleated cell counts. The method was immunoSEQ multiplex PCR; TCRdb's version includes in-frame clones alone and lacks a portion of them. V, J and clone size were drawn from that table, and D and trimming were deduced from the DNA. The table lists about 220,000 clones, roughly four fifths of them singletons. This TCR came from a woman aged 30 to 39 who had recovered from COVID-19. The sample comprised peripheral blood. The chain employs TRBV28 and TRBJ2-7, with 11 bases aligning to TRBD1. The CDR3 nucleotides read TGTGCCAGCCGAACCCCGGACAGGGGGCCTAACGAGCAGTACTTC. As protein: CASRTPDRGPNEQYF.